This is a list of T cell receptor beta chains from one sample in a study of T cells in Graves' hyperthyroidism and ophthalmopathy. Using its own MiXCR run on the multiplex PCR reads, TCRdb lists one record per CDR3 protein. Of 350,000 to 400,000 distinct CDR3 sequences listed, less than 20% were seen once; the top ten hold less than 45%. Source material: blood. These receptors all come from a man aged 18 to 29 with Graves' ophthalmopathy. Both conserved end residues are part of each CDR3. D genes are given only for firm matches. Expanded clones get a size class; other rows say once, few or many, or leave the size out.

cdr3_length,clone_size,j_call,v_call,d_call,cdr3_aa,cdr3_nt
14,many,TRBJ2-2,TRBV6-2/TRBV6-3,.,CASSYYGDTGELFF,TGTGCCAGCAGTTACTATGGGGACACCGGGGAGCTGTTTTTT
15,.,TRBJ2-1,TRBV11-2,.,CASSQTANHYNEQFF,TGTGCCAGCAGCCAAACAGCTAATCACTACAATGAGCAGTTCTTC
11,many,TRBJ1-1,TRBV12-3/TRBV12-4,.,CASIIGAEAFF,TGTGCCAGCATCATTGGCGCTGAAGCTTTCTTT
15,many,TRBJ2-3,TRBV4-1,TRBD2,CASSQAAGSWDTQYF,TGCGCCAGCAGCCAAGCAGCGGGGTCCTGGGATACGCAGTATTTT
14,.,TRBJ2-3,TRBV27,.,CAGSLSLGTDTQYF,TGTGCCGGCAGTTTATCGCTGGGGACAGATACGCAGTATTTT
15,.,TRBJ2-1,TRBV7-8,TRBD2,CASSPGSGGRGEQFF,TGTGCCAGCAGCCCCGGGAGCGGGGGGCGGGGTGAGCAGTTCTTC
14,few,TRBJ2-1,TRBV5-6,.,CASSFREVYNEQFF,TGTGCCAGCAGCTTTCGGGAAGTATACAATGAGCAGTTCTTC
14,many,TRBJ2-1,TRBV5-1,TRBD2,CASSGSGGAYEQFF,TGCGCCAGCAGCGGTAGCGGGGGGGCCTATGAGCAGTTCTTC
13,many,TRBJ2-2,TRBV12-3/TRBV12-4,.,CASRPTNTGELFF,TGTGCCAGCAGGCCCACGAACACCGGGGAGCTGTTTTTT
16,few,TRBJ1-6,TRBV20-1,.,CSARNRGTPYNSPLHF,TGCAGTGCTAGAAACAGAGGGACACCTTATAATTCACCCCTCCACTTT
13,few,TRBJ1-6,TRBV28,.,CASSATEGSPLHF,TGTGCCAGCAGCGCTACGGAGGGCTCACCCCTCCACTTT
17,.,TRBJ2-7,TRBV3-1,TRBD2,CASSQDRWERDRGERYF,TGTGCCAGCAGCCAAGACCGATGGGAGCGGGACCGTGGGGAGCGGTACTTC
14,few,TRBJ1-3,TRBV3-1,.,CASSRARVGNTIYF,TGTGCCAGCAGCCGCGCCCGAGTCGGAAACACCATATATTTT
15,many,TRBJ2-3,TRBV24-1,.,CATSDWGPGADTQYF,TGTGCCACCAGTGATTGGGGGCCCGGGGCAGATACGCAGTATTTT
16,many,TRBJ2-7,TRBV5-1,.,CASSLGTGGRSYEQYF,TGCGCCAGCAGCTTGGGTACGGGGGGCAGATCCTACGAGCAGTACTTC
14,many,TRBJ1-4,TRBV9,.,CASSDPRGDEKLFF,TGTGCCAGCAGCGACCCCCGCGGCGATGAAAAACTGTTTTTT
13,few,TRBJ1-1,TRBV7-9,TRBD1,CASRPGGNTEALF,TGTGCCAGCAGGCCAGGGGGGAACACTGAAGCTCTCTTT
12,.,TRBJ2-7,TRBV7-8,.,CASSGVSYEQYF,TGTGCCAGCAGCGGAGTTTCCTACGAGCAGTACTTC
17,many,TRBJ2-1,TRBV7-8,.,CASSQRVGALIYNEQFF,TGTGCCAGCAGCCAAAGGGTCGGGGCCCTTATTTACAATGAGCAGTTCTTC
16,.,TRBJ1-5,TRBV19,.,CASSIQDGLAHQPQHF,TGTGCCAGTAGTATACAGGACGGCTTAGCACATCAGCCCCAGCATTTT
15,.,TRBJ1-1,TRBV18,.,CASSPFQGRPTEALF,TGTGCCAGCTCACCATTCCAGGGGCGCCCCACTGAAGCTCTCTTT
14,many,TRBJ1-4,TRBV2,.,CASSDDVASRKLFF,TGTGCCAGCAGTGACGACGTCGCCTCTCGGAAACTGTTTTTT
15,many,TRBJ2-1,TRBV9,.,CASSPSGAEANEQFF,TGTGCCAGCAGCCCTTCCGGGGCTGAGGCAAATGAGCAGTTCTTC
15,many,TRBJ1-5,TRBV2,TRBD1,CASSRTGDSNQPQHF,TGTGCCAGCAGTCGTACAGGGGATAGCAATCAGCCCCAGCATTTT
13,many,TRBJ1-1,TRBV3-1,.,CASSQDRSTEAFF,TGTGCCAGCAGCCAAGATCGAAGCACTGAAGCTTTCTTT
16,few,TRBJ1-2,TRBV6-1,.,CASSSPDRPTNYGYTF,TGTGCCAGCAGTTCGCCGGACAGACCGACTAACTATGGCTACACCTTC
15,.,TRBJ2-7,TRBV27,.,CASSSTGRVTYEQYF,TGTGCCAGCAGCTCGACAGGTCGGGTCACCTACGAGCAGTACTTC
12,few,TRBJ2-2,TRBV7-8,.,CASSLALGELFF,TGTGCCAGCAGCTTAGCCCTCGGGGAGCTGTTTTTT
14,.,TRBJ2-2,TRBV27,.,CASKVLGPTGELFF,TGTGCCAGCAAGGTCCTCGGGCCCACCGGGGAGCTGTTTTTT
15,.,TRBJ1-4,TRBV6-1,.,CASSEVWITNEKLFF,TGTGCCAGCAGTGAAGTGTGGATAACTAATGAAAAACTGTTTTTT
16,many,TRBJ2-7,TRBV28,.,CASSLPAPGHSYEQYF,TGTGCCAGCAGTTTACCTGCCCCGGGACATTCCTACGAGCAGTACTTC
13,.,TRBJ1-2,TRBV3-1,.,CASSGNRDGGYTF,TGCGCCAGCAGCGGGAACAGGGATGGCGGCTACACCTTC
15,.,TRBJ1-2,TRBV5-1,.,CASSPLGSTAYGYTF,TGCGCCAGCAGCCCCCTGGGGAGCACCGCCTATGGCTACACCTTC
15,many,TRBJ1-4,TRBV29-1,.,CSVLGWRESGEKLFF,TGCAGCGTCCTCGGATGGCGGGAGAGTGGTGAAAAACTGTTTTTT
14,many,TRBJ1-5,TRBV10-3,.,CAISELEGRQPQHF,TGTGCCATCAGTGAGTTAGAGGGTCGGCAGCCCCAGCATTTT
16,.,TRBJ2-3,TRBV4-2,TRBD2,CASQQLAGGSTDTQYF,TGTGCCAGCCAACAACTAGCGGGGGGCAGCACAGATACGCAGTATTTT
13,many,TRBJ1-2,TRBV7-3,.,CASSLMFIYGYTF,TGTGCCAGCAGCTTAATGTTCATCTATGGCTACACCTTC
17,.,TRBJ2-7,TRBV4-1,TRBD2,CASSPPGGSGGYSEQYF,TGCGCCAGCAGCCCACCAGGGGGGAGCGGGGGGTATAGCGAGCAGTACTTC
14,few,TRBJ1-2,TRBV7-8,.,CASTRGETNYGYTF,TGTGCCAGCACCCGGGGGGAGACGAACTATGGCTACACCTTC
13,.,TRBJ2-3,TRBV2,.,CASSDGSGDTQYF,TGTGCCAGCAGTGACGGCAGCGGGGATACGCAGTATTTT
13,few,TRBJ1-2,TRBV6-1,.,CASTNAGRSGYTF,TGTGCCAGCACCAACGCTGGGAGATCCGGCTACACCTTC
15,many,TRBJ2-3,TRBV3-1,TRBD2,CASRFTSGGTDTQYF,TGTGCCAGCAGATTCACTAGCGGGGGGACGGATACGCAGTATTTT
14,.,TRBJ2-5,TRBV19,.,CASSILGGQETQYF,TGTGCCAGTAGTATCTTAGGGGGCCAAGAGACCCAGTACTTC
12,many,TRBJ2-5,TRBV20-1,.,CSLTERSETQYF,TGCAGTCTAACCGAGCGATCGGAGACCCAGTACTTC
15,.,TRBJ2-2,TRBV2,.,CASSEAADNTGELFF,TGTGCCAGCAGTGAAGCAGCGGATAACACCGGGGAGCTGTTTTTT
14,.,TRBJ1-5,TRBV6-1,.,CASGPEGGVQPQHF,TGTGCCAGCGGGCCCGAGGGGGGGGTTCAGCCCCAGCATTTT
12,many,TRBJ1-1,TRBV12-3/TRBV12-4,.,CASRGGYTEAFF,TGTGCCAGCAGGGGGGGGTACACTGAAGCTTTCTTT
15,many,TRBJ1-1,TRBV27,.,CASSPEPVRLTEAFF,TGTGCCAGCAGTCCCGAACCAGTCCGGTTAACTGAAGCTTTCTTT
13,many,TRBJ1-1,TRBV11-3,.,CASSLDRSAEAFF,TGTGCCAGCAGCTTAGACAGGAGCGCTGAAGCTTTCTTT
16,.,TRBJ2-7,TRBV6-1,.,CASSDGRGQKVYEQYF,TGTGCCAGCAGTGACGGCCGGGGACAAAAGGTCTACGAGCAGTACTTC
15,.,TRBJ1-5,TRBV27,.,CASSLYPGENQPQHF,TGTGCCAGCAGTTTATATCCAGGGGAAAATCAGCCCCAGCATTTT
13,.,TRBJ1-6,TRBV19,TRBD1,CASRGQDYSPLHF,TGTGCCAGTAGAGGACAGGACTATTCACCCCTCCACTTT
14,.,TRBJ2-7,TRBV20-1,.,CSAREGGIAYEQYF,TGCAGTGCTAGAGAGGGGGGTATCGCCTACGAGCAGTACTTC
14,few,TRBJ2-1,TRBV6-1,TRBD1,CASTGTGVRNEQFF,TGTGCCAGCACTGGCACAGGGGTTAGGAATGAGCAGTTCTTC